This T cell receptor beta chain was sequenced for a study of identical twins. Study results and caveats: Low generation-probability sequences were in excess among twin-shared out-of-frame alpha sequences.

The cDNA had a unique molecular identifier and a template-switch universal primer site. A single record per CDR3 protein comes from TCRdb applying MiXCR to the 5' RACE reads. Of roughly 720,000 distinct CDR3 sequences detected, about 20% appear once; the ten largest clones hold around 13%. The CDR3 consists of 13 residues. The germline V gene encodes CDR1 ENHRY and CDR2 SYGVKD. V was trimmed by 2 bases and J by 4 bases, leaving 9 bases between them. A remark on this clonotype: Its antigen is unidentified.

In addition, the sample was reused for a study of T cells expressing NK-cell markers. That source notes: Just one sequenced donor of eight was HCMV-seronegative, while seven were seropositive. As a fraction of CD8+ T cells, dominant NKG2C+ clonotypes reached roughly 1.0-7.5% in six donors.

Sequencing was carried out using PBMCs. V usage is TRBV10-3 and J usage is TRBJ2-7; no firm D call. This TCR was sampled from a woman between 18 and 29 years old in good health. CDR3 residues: CAISEVLAYEQYF. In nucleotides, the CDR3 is TGTGCCATCAGTGAGGTACTGGCGTACGAGCAGTACTTC.